This T cell receptor beta chain was obtained from a study of shared clonotypes between healthy human individuals. The authors distributed each subset's genomic DNA evenly over several immunoSEQ plates. Sequencing was performed with immunoSEQ multiplex PCR; in TCRdb, only in-frame clones are kept and a portion is missing. The profile covers a few hundred thousand clones, with roughly 85% appearing a single time and about 12% taken by the ten largest. Study-wide results and limits: Sequencing depth was expected to influence donor clonotype sharing.

Germline assignment: CDR1 WSHSY and CDR2 SAAADI. J was trimmed by 6 bases and V by 3 bases; bases with no gene match: 11. This CDR3 comprises 16 residues. A note on this clone: The antigen is unknown.

What was sequenced was PBMCs. This TCR derives from a woman aged 40 to 55 in good health. Some clones in this sample may be carry-over from other donors' samples. The rearrangement uses TRBV10-2 and TRBJ1-5, with TRBD1 matching 7 bases. The CDR3: CASSDGQASISQPQHF. Written as DNA, the CDR3 is TGCGCCAGCAGTGACGGACAGGCGAGCATCAGTCAGCCCCAGCATTTT.